A selection of T cell receptor beta chains follows, all from one sample in a study of control samples from healthy donors and cancer patients. The protocol was immunoSEQ multiplex PCR, while the TCRdb copy is restricted to in-frame clones and leaves out a portion. Of tens of thousands of clones listed, 94% are singletons. Input material: blood. These receptor sequences come from a man younger than 40 in good health. CDR3s include the opening cysteine and the closing phenylalanine or tryptophan. The D gene is left open where the match is weak. Some rows mark clone size as missing; the rest say once, few, many or name a class of expanded clone.

V,J,D,size,CDR3,DNA
TRBV30,TRBJ2-1,NA,NA,CAWSIQRHEQFF,TGTGCCTGGAGTATACAGCGGCATGAGCAGTTCTTC
TRBV19,TRBJ2-5,NA,NA,CASSTGRAVQETQYF,TGTGCCAGTAGTACCGGACGCGCGGTACAAGAGACCCAGTACTTC
TRBV27,TRBJ2-2,NA,NA,CASNTGSGELFF,TGTGCCAGCAATACGGGATCCGGGGAGCTGTTTTTT
TRBV7-9,TRBJ2-5,TRBD1,once,CASSPRGLGETQYF,TGTGCCAGCAGCCCCAGGGGGCTGGGAGAGACCCAGTACTTC
TRBV6-5,TRBJ1-5,NA,NA,CASSPGVGNQPQHF,TGTGCCAGCAGTCCAGGGGTCGGCAATCAGCCCCAGCATTTT
TRBV10-1,TRBJ1-1,NA,NA,CASSVAPNTEAFF,TGCGCCAGCAGTGTCGCACCGAACACTGAAGCTTTCTTT
TRBV28,TRBJ2-7,NA,NA,CASSFGVSEQYF,TGTGCCAGCAGTTTCGGAGTGAGCGAGCAGTACTTC
TRBV10-1,TRBJ1-1,NA,NA,CASRSGMNTEAFF,TGCGCCAGCAGAAGTGGGATGAACACTGAAGCTTTCTTT
TRBV7-3,TRBJ1-1,NA,NA,CASSLRPDTEAFF,TGTGCCAGCAGCTTAAGACCGGACACTGAAGCTTTCTTT
TRBV3-1/TRBV3-2,TRBJ2-5,NA,NA,CASSLRGPPGETQYF,TGTGCCAGCAGCCTTAGGGGCCCACCGGGGGAGACCCAGTACTTC
TRBV27,TRBJ2-7,TRBD1,NA,CASSYDRAARNEQYF,TGTGCCAGCAGTTATGACAGGGCTGCACGTAACGAGCAGTACTTC
TRBV5-5,TRBJ2-7,TRBD2,NA,CASSPPGGQAGVQDEQYF,TGTGCCAGCAGCCCACCGGGCGGGCAGGCGGGGGTACAGGACGAGCAGTACTTC
TRBV5-6,TRBJ1-5,TRBD1,NA,CASSSGTGDSNQPQHF,TGTGCCAGCAGCTCTGGGACAGGCGATAGCAATCAGCCCCAGCATTTT
TRBV28,TRBJ1-6,NA,NA,CASTFGGVYPGSPLHF,TGTGCCAGCACTTTCGGGGGGGTCTATCCAGGATCACCCCTCCACTTT
TRBV19,TRBJ1-6,TRBD1,NA,CASKMAAAGGVYSPLHF,TGTGCCAGTAAAATGGCCGCGGCAGGGGGGGTATATTCACCCCTCCACTTT
TRBV6-5,TRBJ2-7,NA,NA,CASKPPRVATYEQYF,TGTGCCAGCAAACCCCCGAGGGTAGCGACCTACGAGCAGTACTTC
TRBV9,TRBJ2-7,TRBD2,NA,CASSPTLAELSYEQYF,TGTGCCAGCAGCCCGACGCTAGCGGAGCTCTCCTACGAGCAGTACTTC
TRBV2,TRBJ2-3,NA,NA,CASSFAPPLARHGTDTQYF,TGTGCCAGCAGTTTCGCCCCCCCTTTAGCTAGACACGGCACAGATACGCAGTATTTT
TRBV2,TRBJ1-1,NA,NA,CASGGVNTEAFF,TGTGCCAGCGGTGGGGTGAACACTGAAGCTTTCTTT
TRBV3-1/TRBV3-2,TRBJ2-4,TRBD2,NA,CASSVAGDIQYF,TGTGCCAGCAGCGTAGCGGGGGACATTCAGTACTTC
TRBV5-6,TRBJ2-2,NA,NA,CASSDDPRTTGELFF,TGTGCCAGCAGTGACGACCCCCGAACCACCGGGGAGCTGTTTTTT
TRBV19,TRBJ1-5,NA,NA,CASTLRTNQPQHF,TGTGCCAGTACCCTCAGGACCAATCAGCCCCAGCATTTT
TRBV27,TRBJ2-7,NA,NA,CASSPPGQYF,TGTGCCAGCAGTCCCCCTGGGCAGTACTTC
TRBV3-1/TRBV3-2,TRBJ2-2,NA,NA,CASSQEANTGELFF,TGTGCCAGCAGCCAAGAAGCGAACACCGGGGAGCTGTTTTTT
TRBV7-2,TRBJ1-6,NA,NA,CASSRDGNNSPLHF,TGTGCCAGCAGCCGGGACGGAAATAATTCACCCCTCCACTTT
TRBV4-3,TRBJ2-2,NA,NA,CASSQKAPAETNTGELFF,TGCGCCAGCAGCCAAAAGGCTCCGGCCGAAACGAACACCGGGGAGCTGTTTTTT
TRBV19,TRBJ1-2,NA,NA,CASSIMSGRGYTF,TGTGCCAGTAGTATAATGAGCGGTCGTGGCTACACCTTC
TRBV9,TRBJ2-2,NA,NA,CASSVAAHSANTGELFF,TGTGCCAGCAGCGTAGCTGCACACAGCGCGAACACCGGGGAGCTGTTTTTT
TRBV4-1,TRBJ1-4,TRBD1,NA,CASSQESRGLEKLFF,TGCGCCAGCAGCCAAGAAAGCAGGGGGCTTGAAAAACTGTTTTTT
TRBV25-1,TRBJ2-3,NA,NA,CASSATSSTDTQYF,TGTGCCAGCAGTGCCACTAGTTCCACAGATACGCAGTATTTT
TRBV27,TRBJ2-1,NA,NA,CASSLSMDSYNEQFF,TGTGCCAGCAGTTTATCGATGGATTCCTACAATGAGCAGTTCTTC
TRBV24-1,TRBJ2-1,TRBD1,NA,CATSDGVMVGTDYNEQFF,TGTGCCACCAGTGATGGGGTGATGGTCGGGACAGACTACAATGAGCAGTTCTTC
TRBV30,TRBJ1-5,NA,NA,CAWSADSNNQPQHF,TGTGCCTGGAGTGCGGACAGCAACAATCAGCCCCAGCATTTT
TRBV2,TRBJ2-3,NA,NA,CASSGDWGDTQYF,TGTGCCAGCAGCGGAGACTGGGGTGATACGCAGTATTTT
TRBV6-2/TRBV6-3,TRBJ2-2,TRBD2,NA,CASSYPTSGANTGELFF,TGTGCCAGCAGTTACCCTACTAGCGGGGCGAACACCGGGGAGCTGTTTTTT
TRBV10-3,TRBJ2-1,TRBD1,NA,CAISDFMTGGRDNEQFF,TGTGCCATCAGTGATTTCATGACAGGGGGCCGAGACAATGAGCAGTTCTTC
TRBV27,TRBJ1-1,TRBD1,NA,CASSWGIRDRNTEAFF,TGTGCCAGCAGTTGGGGGATCCGGGACAGAAACACTGAAGCTTTCTTT
TRBV7-2,TRBJ1-1,NA,once,CASSLFGEGGNTEAFF,TGTGCCAGCAGCCTCTTCGGGGAGGGAGGGAACACTGAAGCTTTCTTT
TRBV7-2,TRBJ2-1,NA,NA,CASSLDGPSPEQFF,TGTGCCAGCAGCTTAGATGGGCCTAGCCCCGAGCAGTTCTTC
TRBV29-1,TRBJ1-6,NA,NA,CSVLPDSNSPLHF,TGCAGCGTTTTACCGGACAGTAATTCACCCCTCCACTTT
TRBV9,TRBJ2-2,NA,NA,CASSVSIGSNTGELFF,TGTGCCAGCAGCGTATCGATCGGATCGAACACCGGGGAGCTGTTTTTT
TRBV21-1,TRBJ2-7,NA,NA,CASTLGRMEYF,TGTGCCAGCACTCTGGGCCGGATGGAGTACTTC
TRBV6-5,TRBJ1-1,TRBD1,few,CASSTGTGGATEAFF,TGTGCCAGCAGTACAGGGACAGGGGGCGCGACTGAAGCTTTCTTT
TRBV4-1,TRBJ2-7,NA,NA,CASSQDGGPPEQYF,TGCGCCAGCAGCCAAGATGGAGGGCCTCCGGAGCAGTACTTC